This T cell receptor beta chain is from a study of cytomegalovirus exposure and HLA in healthy donors. Study results and caveats: Productive rates of about 90% or about 30% were seen for most TCR beta V segments in an earlier analysis. There were approximately 150 TCR beta chains listed as cytomegalovirus-associated. Researchers reportedly found TCR beta sequences accurately predicted most subjects' HLA-A and HLA-B alleles.

With respect to this clone: Its antigen is undetermined.

With V trimmed by 2 bases and J by 5 bases, 3 bases remained unmatched. The V gene's germline CDR1 is WNHNN and CDR2 SYGVQD (reference sequence). The CDR3 extends over 15 amino acids. PCR was performed using 60 Vbeta and 13 Jbeta primers. Libraries were prepared by immunoSEQ multiplex PCR; TCRdb keeps only in-frame clonotypes and omits some of them. The data show about 73,000 clones, 60% to 75% seen once. This sequence joins TRBV10-1 and TRBJ2-1, with 10 bases aligning to TRBD2. What was sequenced was PBMCs. The source of this sequence is a man between 65 and 85 years old in good health and CMV-seronegative. CDR3 residues: CASSEASGSDNEQFF. The DNA of the CDR3 is TGCGCCAGCAGTGAGGCTAGCGGGAGTGACAATGAGCAGTTCTTC.